This entry features one T cell receptor (beta chain) sequence. Its target antigen remains unknown. No base quality values were provided; no much bigger clone lies one nucleotide off. The study profiled bulk TCR beta-chain repertoires in matched peripheral blood, tumor and adjacent normal breast tissue taken from some 15 patients with early-stage breast cancer. Before surgery, about 5-11 mL of whole blood was collected into EDTA tubes and then processed within 2 hours. Ficoll-Paque centrifugation in SepMate-50 tubes was used to isolate peripheral blood mononuclear cells. PBMCs were cryopreserved in aliquots of about 1.8 to 4.5 million cells in approximately 90% FBS with about 10% DMSO and kept in liquid nitrogen. The Qiagen AllPrep DNA/RNA Mini kit was used to extract genomic DNA. The record originates from a study of early stage breast cancer tumors (dated by TCRdb to 2016 to 2017). Some background on the complete study: Of the approximately 15 invasive breast tumors, 12 to 13 were found to be estrogen receptor-positive, progesterone receptor-positive and HER2-negative. The average read coverage per sample was roughly 10-fold. Across all samples, over 2,000,000 templates representing around 1 million unique clonotypes were detected. About 70% of the 12 ER+/PR+/HER2- tumors were invasive ductal carcinomas, while the other four were invasive lobular carcinomas. The paper as a whole reports these results and caveats: Repertoires from blood and normal breast were more alike than repertoires from blood and tumor, and in about 85% of the 16 patients, comparing each tissue with blood separated tumor from normal. Enriched TCRB sequences shared across patients were mostly commonly generated sequences, unlikely to play an important role in the tumor microenvironment. The small cohort size prevented analysis by tumor subtype. Sequencing bulk genomic DNA from unsorted cells could not capture chain pairing or functional markers like CD4, CD8 and FOXP3. Compared with adjacent normal breast tissue, tumors had 2.5 to 3-fold higher T cell density and higher clonality.

Every sample was amplified as two independent genomic DNA replicates, using roughly 0.45 ug for blood and approximately 1.4 ug for tumor or normal breast. Following the manufacturer's instructions, the ImmunoSeq Intro kit was used to carry out TCRB sequencing on genomic DNA. The multiplex PCR ran for 30 to 40 cycles using proprietary primers and spike-in control sequences for absolute quantification. An 87-bp fragment spanning the CDR3 and flanking V and J genes was sequenced with single-end 150-bp reads. Seven samples, each with two replicates, were multiplexed per lane of an Illumina MiSeq using version 3.0 chemistry. The study's own analysis went as follows. Raw data were processed with the vendor's proprietary pipeline, and both replicates were merged into a single result per sample. Productive rearrangements sharing the V-gene family, CDR3 amino acid sequence and J-gene segment were defined as clonotypes. Clonality was calculated as 1 minus the normalized Shannon entropy (Pielou evenness) of TCRB abundances. T cell density was estimated as total templates divided by the number of input cells, with the number of input cells inferred from the DNA input amount. Recon was used with default parameters to estimate total repertoire diversity and clonality. Tumor-enriched clonotypes were defined as having over 0.1% abundance in tumor and at least 32-fold higher abundance than in normal breast. TCRdb holds this immuneACCESS table with in-frame rearrangements only. Some clones are missing; in checked studies, unresolved V genes explain under half, and the rest has no known cause. V and J calls and clone size are as listed in that table; D and trimming were resolved from the DNA. Here the sample has tens of thousands of clones; around 80% occur a single time. The ten largest clones represent roughly 3.2% of the sample.

Inclusive of the bounding cysteine and phenylalanine, the CDR3 is 16 residues long. CDR3 DNA only is kept here, 48 bases in frame from base 1. V and J lose 0 bases and 1 base, and a span of 11 bases separates them. The germline V gene (reference sequence) gives CDR1 as SEHNR and CDR2 as FQNEAQ. This clonotype was sampled from a person aged 55 to 70 with breast cancer. Input material: blood. The sequence joins TRBV7-9 to TRBJ2-3; the D region possibly corresponds to TRBD1 (6 bases align). The CDR3 here reads CASSLAAQGGTDTQYF. The DNA sequence follows: TGTGCCAGCAGCTTAGCGGCACAGGGCGGCACAGATACGCAGTATTTT.